This T cell receptor (beta chain) was found in a study of T cell repertoires in cytomegalovirus infection (dated by TCRdb to about 2019). With regard to the full study: Because public TCR beta signatures pointed to carriage of CMV infection together with the matching HLA type, the HLA type of each donor mattered for the analysis.

The paper as a whole reports these results and caveats: The ex vivo response was dominated by HLA-C-restricted CMV-specific TCR beta clonotypes, which also provided the single most frequent clonotype in two of eight donors. Carriers of CMV infection plus the relevant HLA type were discriminated by the cumulative frequency of public TCR beta family members in the study cohort and in an independent roughly 350-donor cohort.

Details on this clonotype: There is no known antigen for this receptor. Per-nucleotide qualities are absent, and no much larger clonotype sits a single base away.

TCRdb names Illumina HiSeq 1500 as the instrument used. In TCRdb, the public reads were trimmed at Q25 with fastp and aligned with MiXCR, with productive beta chains retained. Identical CDR3 proteins give one entry, which carries the most common genes and DNA. Within this sample are fewer than 300,000 distinct CDR3 sequences, with more than 20% of them counted one time only. The top ten clones comprise approximately 15% of the sample. There are 15 amino acids in the CDR3, from cysteine to phenylalanine inclusive. Just CDR3 DNA is preserved here, 45 bases in frame from base 1. V is cut back by 0 bases and J by 5 bases, with 3 bases in the junction unmatched. The germline V gene supplies CDR1 SGHDT and CDR2 YYEEEE.

The TCR was taken from a human donor in good health (CMV status not recorded). Some clones in this sample may be carry-over from other donors' samples. The specimen sequenced was PBMCs. The V gene is TRBV5-6 and the J gene is TRBJ2-2, with TRBD2 identical over 8 junction bases. The CDR3 region has the sequence CASSLVGGETGELFF. The DNA is TGTGCCAGCAGCTTGGTCGGGGGGGAGACCGGGGAGCTGTTTTTT.